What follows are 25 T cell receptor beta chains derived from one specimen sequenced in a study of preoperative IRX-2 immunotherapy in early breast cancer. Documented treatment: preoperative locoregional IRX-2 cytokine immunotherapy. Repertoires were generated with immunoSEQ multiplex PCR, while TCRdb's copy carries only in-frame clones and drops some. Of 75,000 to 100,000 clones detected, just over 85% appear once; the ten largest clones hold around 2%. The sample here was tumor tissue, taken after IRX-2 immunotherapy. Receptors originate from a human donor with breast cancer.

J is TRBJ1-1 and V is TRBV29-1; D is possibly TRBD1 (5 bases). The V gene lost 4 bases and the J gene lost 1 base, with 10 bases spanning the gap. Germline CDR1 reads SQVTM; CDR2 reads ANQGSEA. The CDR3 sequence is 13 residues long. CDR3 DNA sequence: TGCAGCGTTGTATCGGGGACGAACACTGAAGCTTTCTTT. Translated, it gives CSVVSGTNTEAFF.

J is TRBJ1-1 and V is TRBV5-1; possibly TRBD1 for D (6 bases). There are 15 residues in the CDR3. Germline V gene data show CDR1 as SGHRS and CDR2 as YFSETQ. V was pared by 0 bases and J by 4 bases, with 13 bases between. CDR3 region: CASSLEAGAGTEAFF. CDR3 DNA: TGCGCCAGCAGCTTGGAGGCGGGGGCGGGCACTGAAGCTTTCTTT.

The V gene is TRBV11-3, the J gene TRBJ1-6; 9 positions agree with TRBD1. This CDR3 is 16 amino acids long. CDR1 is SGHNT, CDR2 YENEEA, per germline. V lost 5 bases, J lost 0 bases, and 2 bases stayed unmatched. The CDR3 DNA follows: TGTGCCAGCAGCCCGACAGGGGGCTCCTATAATTCACCCCTCCACTTT. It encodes CASSPTGGSYNSPLHF.

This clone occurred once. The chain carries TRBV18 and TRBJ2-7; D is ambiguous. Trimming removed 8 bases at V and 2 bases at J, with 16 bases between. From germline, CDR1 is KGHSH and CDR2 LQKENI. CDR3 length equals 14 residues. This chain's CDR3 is CASTQAPQTYEQYF. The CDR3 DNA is TGTGCCAGCACCCAAGCGCCTCAGACCTACGAGCAGTACTTC.

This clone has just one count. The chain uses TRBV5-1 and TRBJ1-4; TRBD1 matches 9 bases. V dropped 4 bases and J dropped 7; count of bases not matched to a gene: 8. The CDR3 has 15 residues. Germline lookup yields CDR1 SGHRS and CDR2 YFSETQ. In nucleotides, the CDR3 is TGCGCCAGCAGCGGATTACAGGGGGCCGGTGAAAAACTGTTTTTT. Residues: CASSGLQGAGEKLFF.

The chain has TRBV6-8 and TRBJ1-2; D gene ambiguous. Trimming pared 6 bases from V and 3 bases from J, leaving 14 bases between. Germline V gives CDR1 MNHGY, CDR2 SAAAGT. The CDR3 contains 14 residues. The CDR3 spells CASRDDRAHYGYTF. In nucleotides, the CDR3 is TGTGCCAGCAGGGACGATCGGGCCCACTATGGCTACACCTTC.

The CDR3 DNA reads TGTGCCAGCAGCTTGAGGGGGGAGTTTAATCAGCCCCAGCATTTT. Protein: CASSLRGEFNQPQHF. The V gene is TRBV7-6, the J gene TRBJ1-5, with a tentative D call TRBD1 (6 bases). Trimming removed 3 bases at V and 4 bases at J, with 13 bases between. CDR3 length equals 15 residues. CDR1 is SGHVS, CDR2 FNYEAQ, per germline.

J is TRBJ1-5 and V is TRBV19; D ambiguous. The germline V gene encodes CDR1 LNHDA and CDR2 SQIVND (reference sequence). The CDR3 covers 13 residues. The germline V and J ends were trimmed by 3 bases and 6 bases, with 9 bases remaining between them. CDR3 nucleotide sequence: TGTGCCAGTAGTATCGACTCCGTTCAGCCCCAGCATTTT. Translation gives CASSIDSVQPQHF.

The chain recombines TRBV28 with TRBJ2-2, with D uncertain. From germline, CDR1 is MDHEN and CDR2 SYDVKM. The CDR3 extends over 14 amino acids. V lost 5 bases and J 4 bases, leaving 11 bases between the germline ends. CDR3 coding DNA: TGTGCCAGCAGTGCCCCTCCTGTCACCGGGGAGCTGTTTTTT. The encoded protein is CASSAPPVTGELFF.

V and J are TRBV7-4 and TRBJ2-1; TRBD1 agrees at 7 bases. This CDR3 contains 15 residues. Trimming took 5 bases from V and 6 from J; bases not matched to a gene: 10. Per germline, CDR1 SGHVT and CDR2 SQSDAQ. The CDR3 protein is CASSLQGDSRNEQFF. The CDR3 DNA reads TGTGCCAGCAGCCTCCAGGGGGACAGCCGCAATGAGCAGTTCTTC.

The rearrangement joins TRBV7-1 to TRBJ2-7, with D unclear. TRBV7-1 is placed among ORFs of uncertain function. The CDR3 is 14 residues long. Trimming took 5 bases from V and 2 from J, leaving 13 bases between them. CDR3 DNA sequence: TGTGCCAGCAGCGTAGCCCAAGTGACCTACGAGCAGTACTTC. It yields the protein CASSVAQVTYEQYF.

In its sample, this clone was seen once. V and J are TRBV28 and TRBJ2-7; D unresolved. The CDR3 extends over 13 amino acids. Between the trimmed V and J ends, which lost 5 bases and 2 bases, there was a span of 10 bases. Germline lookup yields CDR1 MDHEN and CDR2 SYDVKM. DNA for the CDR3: TGTGCCAGCAGTCACGACGTAACCTACGAGCAGTACTTC. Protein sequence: CASSHDVTYEQYF.

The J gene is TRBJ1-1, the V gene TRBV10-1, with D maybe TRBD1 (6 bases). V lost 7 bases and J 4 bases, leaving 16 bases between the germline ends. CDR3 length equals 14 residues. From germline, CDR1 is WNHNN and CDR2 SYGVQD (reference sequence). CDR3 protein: CASTLTGKSTEAFF. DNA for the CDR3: TGCGCCAGCACTTTAACAGGGAAGAGCACTGAAGCTTTCTTT.

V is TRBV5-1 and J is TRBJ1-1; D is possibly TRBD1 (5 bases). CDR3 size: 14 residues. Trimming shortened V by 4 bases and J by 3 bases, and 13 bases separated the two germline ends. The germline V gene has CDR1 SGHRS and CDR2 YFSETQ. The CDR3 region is CASSRQQGDTEAFF. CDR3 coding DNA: TGCGCCAGCAGCCGACAACAAGGGGACACTGAAGCTTTCTTT.

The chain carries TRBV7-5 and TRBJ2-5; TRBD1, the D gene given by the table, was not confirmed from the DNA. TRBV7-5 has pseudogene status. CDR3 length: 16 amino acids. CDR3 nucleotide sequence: TGTGCCAGCAGCTCACTAGACAGGCTACGCCCAGAGACCCAGTACTTC. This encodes CASSSLDRLRPETQYF.

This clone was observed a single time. CDR3 DNA: TGTGCCAGCAGAACCGGGGGGACAGGGTCACGGGAGCAGTTCTTC. It codes for CASRTGGTGSREQFF. V and J are TRBV6-8 and TRBJ2-1, with 9 bases aligning to TRBD1. The CDR3 has 15 residues. Per the germline V gene, CDR1 is MNHGY and CDR2 is SAAAGT. With 6 bases clipped from V and 10 bases from J, the junction kept 13 bases outside the gene matches.

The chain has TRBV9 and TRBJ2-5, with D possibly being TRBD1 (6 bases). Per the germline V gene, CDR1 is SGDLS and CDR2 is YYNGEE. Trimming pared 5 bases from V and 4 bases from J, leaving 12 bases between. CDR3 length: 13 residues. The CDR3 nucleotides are TGTGCCAGCAGTGAAAGACAGGTAGAGACCCAGTACTTC. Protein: CASSERQVETQYF.

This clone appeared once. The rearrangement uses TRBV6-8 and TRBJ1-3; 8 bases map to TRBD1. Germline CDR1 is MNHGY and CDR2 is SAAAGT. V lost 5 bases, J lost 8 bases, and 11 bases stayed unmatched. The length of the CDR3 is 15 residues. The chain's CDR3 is CASSGQGRGVDTIYF. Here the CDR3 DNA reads TGTGCCAGCAGTGGACAGGGTAGAGGAGTGGACACCATATATTTT.

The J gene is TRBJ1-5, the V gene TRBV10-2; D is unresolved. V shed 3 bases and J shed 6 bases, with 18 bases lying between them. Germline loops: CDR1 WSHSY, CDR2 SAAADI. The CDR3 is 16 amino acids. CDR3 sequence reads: CASSEYVSGSSQPQHF. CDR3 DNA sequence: TGCGCCAGCAGTGAATATGTTTCTGGGTCGAGTCAGCCCCAGCATTTT.

The CDR3 region is CASSLTTNTGELFF. Written as DNA, the CDR3 is TGCGCCAGCAGCTTGACAACGAACACCGGGGAGCTGTTTTTT. The chain employs TRBV5-1 and TRBJ2-2, with D uncertain. The CDR3 totals 14 residues. The germline V gene has CDR1 SGHRS and CDR2 YFSETQ. The germline V and J ends were trimmed by 1 base and 0 bases, with 4 bases remaining between them. Together with reference TRBV5-1 and TRBJ2-2, the CDR3 gives the full variable domain: KAGVTQTPRYLIKTRGQQVTLSCSPISGHRSVSWYQQTPGQGLQFLFEYFSETQRNKGNFPGRFSGRQFSNSRSEMNVSTLELGDSALYLCASSLTTNTGELFFGEGSRLTVL.

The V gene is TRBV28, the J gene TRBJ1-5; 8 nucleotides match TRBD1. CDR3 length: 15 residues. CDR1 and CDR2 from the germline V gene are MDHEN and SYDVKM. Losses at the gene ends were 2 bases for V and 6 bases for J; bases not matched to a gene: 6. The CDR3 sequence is CASSLGPGGVQPQHF. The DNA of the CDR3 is TGTGCCAGCAGTTTAGGGCCAGGGGGCGTTCAGCCCCAGCATTTT.

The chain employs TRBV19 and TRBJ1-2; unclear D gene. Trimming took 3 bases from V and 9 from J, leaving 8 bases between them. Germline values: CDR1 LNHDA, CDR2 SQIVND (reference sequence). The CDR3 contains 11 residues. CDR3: CASSILWSYTF. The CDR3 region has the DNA TGTGCCAGTAGTATCCTTTGGAGCTACACCTTC.

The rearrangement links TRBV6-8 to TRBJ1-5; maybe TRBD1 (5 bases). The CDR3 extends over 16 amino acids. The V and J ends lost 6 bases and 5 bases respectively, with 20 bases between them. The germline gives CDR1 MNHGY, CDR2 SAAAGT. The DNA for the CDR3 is TGTGCCAGCAGCCTGGGGAAGGGACCAAGGGATCAGCCCCAGCATTTT. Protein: CASSLGKGPRDQPQHF.

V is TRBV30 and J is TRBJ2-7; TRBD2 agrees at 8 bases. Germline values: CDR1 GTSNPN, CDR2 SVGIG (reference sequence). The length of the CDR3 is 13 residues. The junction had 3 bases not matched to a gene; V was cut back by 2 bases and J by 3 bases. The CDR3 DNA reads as TGTGCCTGGAGTAAAAGCGGGGGCTACGAGCAGTACTTC. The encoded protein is CAWSKSGGYEQYF.

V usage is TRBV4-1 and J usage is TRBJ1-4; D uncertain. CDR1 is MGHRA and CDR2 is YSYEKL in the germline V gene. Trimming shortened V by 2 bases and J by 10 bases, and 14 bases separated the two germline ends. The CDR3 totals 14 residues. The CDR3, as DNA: TGCGCCAGCAGCCAATGGTTTGGGGATTTAAAACTGTTTTTT. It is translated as CASSQWFGDLKLFF.